Listed below are T cell receptor beta chains from one sample, sequenced in a study of blood T cell repertoires in COVID-19. TCRdb keeps only in-frame clones here, not all; method: immunoSEQ multiplex PCR. Of about 220,000 clones in the sample, under 90% were seen once. The specimen was peripheral blood. The receptors were sampled from a woman between 40 and 50 years old with active or convalescent COVID-19. Both conserved end residues are trimmed from each CDR3. D genes are given only for firm matches.

D: TRBD1; J: TRBJ1-1; V: TRBV29-1; CDR3: SVHRGIWPEAF
D: TRBD2; J: TRBJ2-1; V: TRBV30; CDR3: AWNRLAGDEQF
D: -; J: TRBJ1-5; V: TRBV4-3; CDR3: ASSQGLTNNQPQH
D: -; J: TRBJ2-5; V: TRBV3-1/TRBV3-2; CDR3: ASSPDFQETQY
D: -; J: TRBJ2-4; V: TRBV7-9; CDR3: ASSLVSLAKNIQY
D: TRBD2; J: TRBJ2-7; V: TRBV6-2/TRBV6-3; CDR3: ASSYFGGVYEQY
D: TRBD1; J: TRBJ1-1; V: TRBV4-3; CDR3: ASSQRTGGVAF
D: -; J: TRBJ2-5; V: TRBV2; CDR3: ASTPNRGGETQY
D: TRBD1; J: TRBJ2-1; V: TRBV9; CDR3: ASSLWAGGGGTRGDEQF
D: -; J: TRBJ1-6; V: TRBV13; CDR3: ASSSGGYNSPLH
D: -; J: TRBJ2-7; V: TRBV21-1; CDR3: ARPWGAGVSYEQY
D: -; J: TRBJ1-3; V: TRBV6-5; CDR3: ASARGLSGNTIY
D: TRBD1; J: TRBJ1-3; V: TRBV2; CDR3: ASSGQGISGNTIY